A single sample gave rise to the 24 T cell receptor beta chains below, sequenced in a study of blood T cell repertoires in COVID-19. Profiled with immunoSEQ multiplex PCR; TCRdb holds only in-frame clones, not every one. Among under 120,000 clones, 70% to 85% were seen once, and the ten largest hold 20% to 25%. The sample consisted of peripheral blood. These receptors were collected from a man between 65 and 79 years old with active or convalescent COVID-19.

V gene TRBV6-6 combines with J gene TRBJ1-1, with 7 bases that match TRBD1. Losses at the gene ends were 2 bases for V and 5 bases for J; bases not matched to a gene: 8. This CDR3 is 15 amino acids long. Germline V gives CDR1 MNHNY, CDR2 SVGAGI (reference sequence). CDR3 region: CASSYPAQGGTEAFF. CDR3 DNA sequence: TGTGCCAGCAGTTACCCCGCGCAGGGGGGTACTGAAGCTTTCTTT.

The V call is TRBV5-1, the J call TRBJ1-3, with D possibly matching TRBD1 (5 bases). The CDR3 totals 14 residues. Germline lookup yields CDR1 SGHRS and CDR2 YFSETQ. Trimming left V 2 bases short and J 4 bases short, with 10 bases between. For the CDR3, the DNA is TGCGCCAGCAGCTTAGGGGCGGGAGGAAACACCATATATTTT. Amino acids: CASSLGAGGNTIYF.

V usage is TRBV2 and J usage is TRBJ1-5, with TRBD1 identical over 7 bases. This CDR3 spans 16 amino acids. V gave up 3 bases and J gave up 0 bases; unmatched junction bases: 5. Germline CDR1 reads SNHLY; CDR2 reads FYNNEI. In DNA form, the CDR3 reads TGTGCCAGCAGTGACGGGACAGATTATAGCAATCAGCCCCAGCATTTT. Protein product: CASSDGTDYSNQPQHF.

About this clone itself: One junction end does not reproduce the germline sequence, and a read error may be involved. This rearrangement joins TRBV3-1 (or the pseudogene TRBV3-2) to TRBJ2-5; D call uncertain. Looked up from germline, CDR1 is LGHDT and CDR2 is YNNKEL (reference sequence). The CDR3 is 12 amino acids. The CDR3 spells CASSQDLETQYF. For the CDR3, the DNA is TGTGCCAGCAGTCAAGATCTAGAGACCCAGTACTTC.

The rearrangement joins TRBV30 to TRBJ1-1, with 11 positions matching TRBD1. Germline V gene data show CDR1 as GTSNPN and CDR2 as SVGIG (reference sequence). The CDR3 runs to 15 residues. With 1 base clipped from V and 3 bases from J, the junction kept 4 bases outside the gene matches. CDR3 sequence (DNA): TGTGCCTGGAGTGATGGGACAGGGGGTCACACTGAAGCTTTCTTT. Protein sequence: CAWSDGTGGHTEAFF.

The V gene is TRBV28, the J gene TRBJ2-5, with a possible D match to TRBD1 (7 bases). The CDR3 covers 13 residues. Looked up from germline, CDR1 is MDHEN and CDR2 is SYDVKM. V dropped 6 bases and J dropped 2 bases, with 10 bases sitting between them. CDR3 amino acids: CASRAGQQETQYF. The CDR3 region has the DNA TGTGCCAGCAGGGCGGGACAGCAAGAGACCCAGTACTTC.

This chain uses TRBV11-3 with TRBJ2-4; D ambiguous. The V end lost 5 bases, the J end lost 8 bases, and 16 bases lay between the germline ends. In germline, CDR1 is SGHNT, CDR2 YENEEA. The length of the CDR3 is 14 residues. CDR3: CASSTGSIGDIQYF. For the CDR3, the DNA is TGTGCCAGCAGCACTGGATCGATAGGAGACATTCAGTACTTC.

The chain links TRBV11-3 to TRBJ2-3, with D perhaps matching TRBD2 (6 bases). Germline V gene data show CDR1 as SGHNT and CDR2 as YENEEA. V lost 2 bases and J lost 4, with 19 bases in between. The CDR3 has 17 residues. CDR3 region: CASSLYPPGGGADTQYF. The CDR3 DNA reads as TGTGCCAGCAGCTTATACCCTCCAGGAGGCGGGGCAGATACGCAGTATTTT.

This sequence joins TRBV12-5 and TRBJ2-1, with 8 bases matching TRBD2. After removal of 5 bases from V and 2 bases from J, the junction contained 2 bases not matched to a gene. The CDR3 runs 14 residues. Germline CDR1 and CDR2: LGHNT and FRNRAP. The CDR3 protein is CASGTSGAYNEQFF. Here the CDR3 DNA reads TGTGCTAGTGGTACTAGCGGAGCCTACAATGAGCAGTTCTTC.

For this clone: At one of its ends the junction is not consistent with the germline gene, which may arise from a read error. The chain recombines TRBV27 with TRBJ2-1; TRBD2 matches 9 bases. CDR3 length equals 20 residues. The germline CDR1 and CDR2 sequences are MNHEY and SMNVEV (reference sequence). The CDR3 loop reads CASCLSAGAGGPGVDNEQFF. In DNA form, the CDR3 reads TGTGCCAGCTGTTTATCGGCCGGGGCGGGAGGGCCGGGGGTGGACAATGAGCAGTTCTTC.

This clone occurred once. The chain uses TRBV6-1 and TRBJ1-1; possibly TRBD1 for D (5 bases). Germline V gene lookup returns CDR1 MNHNS and CDR2 SASEGT. V lost 3 bases and J 5 bases, leaving 10 bases between the germline ends. The CDR3 has 13 residues. CDR3 nucleotides: TGTGCCAGCAGTGATGGGGGGAGAACTGAAGCTTTCTTT. This translates into CASSDGGRTEAFF.

This chain uses TRBV28 with TRBJ2-2; D is undetermined. Germline lookup yields CDR1 MDHEN and CDR2 SYDVKM. The V end lost 5 bases, the J end lost 2 bases, and 18 bases lay between the germline ends. The CDR3 has 17 amino acids. CDR3 sequence reads: CASSPVAVTSNTGELFF. The CDR3 DNA sequence: TGTGCCAGCAGTCCTGTTGCGGTGACGTCTAACACCGGGGAGCTGTTTTTT.

This sequence joins TRBV5-4 and TRBJ2-1, with 14 nucleotides matching TRBD2. Germline CDR1 is SGHNT and CDR2 is YYREEE (reference sequence). Trimming cost V 2 bases and J 7 bases; bases outside gene matches: 5. The CDR3 is 16 amino acids. In DNA form, the CDR3 reads TGTGCCAGCAGCTTCGGGACTAGCGGGAGTTATAATGAGCAGTTCTTC. This encodes CASSFGTSGSYNEQFF. Full variable domain (remainder filled in from reference TRBV5-4 and TRBJ2-1): ETGVTQSPTHLIKTRGQQVTLRCSSQSGHNTVSWYQQALGQGPQFIFQYYREEENGRGNFPPRFSGLQFPNYSSELNVNALELDDSALYLCASSFGTSGSYNEQFFGPGTRLTVL.

CDR3 coding DNA: TGTGCCAGCAGCCGCCTGACAGGGGACAACGAGCAGTACTTC. Its translation: CASSRLTGDNEQYF. The chain couples TRBV11-2 to TRBJ2-7, with 8 bases lining up with TRBD1. The CDR3 extends over 14 amino acids. From germline, CDR1 is SGHAT and CDR2 FQNNGV. V gave up 5 bases and J gave up 5 bases; unmatched junction bases: 8.

In DNA form, the CDR3 reads TGTGCTAGTGGTTTAAAATTGGCGGGGAACACCGGGGAGCTGTTTTTT. Translation gives CASGLKLAGNTGELFF. The chain couples TRBV12-5 to TRBJ2-2; weak D call: TRBD2 (5 bases). V dropped 3 bases and J dropped 1 base, with 12 bases sitting between them. Germline CDR1 reads LGHNT; CDR2 reads FRNRAP. CDR3 length equals 16 residues.

This chain uses TRBV2 with TRBJ1-2; possibly TRBD1 for D (6 bases). There are 13 residues in the CDR3. CDR1 is SNHLY and CDR2 is FYNNEI in the germline V gene. The V gene lost 5 bases and the J gene lost 5 bases, with 12 bases spanning the gap. CDR3 in amino acids: CASSPGQRYGYTF. The CDR3 DNA reads as TGTGCCAGCAGTCCCGGACAGCGGTATGGCTACACCTTC.

The chain combines TRBV13 with TRBJ1-3, with a possible D match to TRBD1 (5 bases). Trimming removed 0 bases at V and 4 bases at J, with 7 bases between. In germline, CDR1 is PRHDT, CDR2 FYEKMQ (reference sequence). CDR3 length equals 14 residues. This CDR3 is CASSLGRVGNTIYF. The DNA for the CDR3 is TGTGCCAGCAGCTTAGGCAGGGTCGGAAACACCATATATTTT.

The chain has TRBV18 and TRBJ1-2, with D perhaps TRBD1 (5 bases). Germline-derived CDR1 and CDR2 are KGHSH and LQKENI. The CDR3 consists of 15 residues. V was pared by 5 bases and J by 3 bases, with 16 bases between. CDR3 coding DNA: TGTGCCAGCTCAGGATCAGGGTCGGGGGACTATGGCTACACCTTC. This encodes CASSGSGSGDYGYTF. The complete variable domain, with remaining parts taken from reference TRBV18 and TRBJ1-2, reads NAGVMQNPRHLVRRRGQEARLRCSPMKGHSHVYWYRQLPEEGLKFMVYLQKENIIDESGMPKERFSAEFPKEGPSILRIQQVVRGDSAAYFCASSGSGSGDYGYTFGSGTRLTVV.

This clone was seen only a few times. V gene TRBV9 combines with J gene TRBJ2-2, with 8 nucleotides matching TRBD1. V was clipped by 1 base and J by 3 bases; unmatched bases: 5. The germline V gene has CDR1 SGDLS and CDR2 YYNGEE. CDR3 length equals 16 residues. The CDR3 loop reads CASSVSGGFYTGELFF. DNA for the CDR3: TGTGCCAGCAGCGTATCAGGGGGCTTTTACACCGGGGAGCTGTTTTTT.

This rearrangement joins TRBV19 to TRBJ2-3; 8 nucleotides align to TRBD1. V shed 2 bases and J 6 bases; nucleotides not matched to a gene: 4. Germline loops: CDR1 LNHDA, CDR2 SQIVND (reference sequence). The CDR3 has 14 amino acids. CDR3 in amino acids: CASSIWDRTDTQYF. In nucleotides, the CDR3 is TGTGCCAGTAGTATATGGGACAGGACCGATACGCAGTATTTT.

The V call is TRBV9, the J call TRBJ2-3, with 8 bases identical to TRBD2. The germline gives CDR1 SGDLS, CDR2 YYNGEE. CDR3 size: 18 residues. V was pared by 3 bases and J by 0 bases, with 12 bases of the junction left unmatched. CDR3 sequence: CASSASGTRPWSTDTQYF. CDR3 DNA: TGTGCCAGCAGCGCATCCGGGACTAGACCGTGGAGCACAGATACGCAGTATTTT.

The chain joins TRBV10-1 to TRBJ1-5, with D perhaps matching TRBD1 (6 bases). The V and J ends lost 6 bases and 0 bases respectively, with 9 bases between them. Per germline, CDR1 WNHNN and CDR2 SYGVQD (reference sequence). The CDR3 is 14 residues long. Written as DNA, the CDR3 is TGCGCCAGCAGGGACAGAACTAGCAATCAGCCCCAGCATTTT. The encoded protein is CASRDRTSNQPQHF.

This clone was seen more than once but under ten times. The genes are TRBV6-5 and TRBJ2-3; 10 bases agree with TRBD2. The CDR3 runs to 15 residues. With V trimmed by 7 bases and J by 0 bases, 4 bases remained unmatched. Germline lookup yields CDR1 MNHEY and CDR2 SVGAGI. Here the CDR3 reads CASKWTSGSTDTQYF. Written as DNA, the CDR3 is TGTGCCAGCAAATGGACTAGCGGAAGCACAGATACGCAGTATTTT.

In its sample, this clone was seen a few times. This chain connects TRBV29-1 to TRBJ2-7; tentative D call: TRBD2 (5 bases). This CDR3 is built from 11 residues. V was pared by 6 bases and J by 5 bases, with 11 bases between. CDR1 and CDR2 from the germline V gene are SQVTM and ANQGSEA. As DNA, the CDR3 is TGCAGCGTCGGGATTAGCGACGAGCAGTACTTC. Translated, it gives CSVGISDEQYF.